A single sample gave rise to the 10 T cell receptor beta chains below, sequenced in a study of blood T cell repertoires in COVID-19 (dated by TCRdb to the early 2020s). Library generation was performed with the immunoSEQ multiplex PCR assay. Entries here come from immuneACCESS through TCRdb and include only in-frame sequences with V and J called. Some clones fail to appear in such tables; in the studies checked, an unresolved V gene covers under half of the shortfall, and the cause of the remainder is unknown. The sample table contains 140,000 or so clones; only one count was recorded for over 70% of them. The ten largest account for under 12% of the sample. Sequencing used peripheral blood. The source of these receptors is a man between 60 and 75 years old with active or convalescent COVID-19.

Only a few counts were recorded for this clone. V is TRBV6-4 and J is TRBJ1-2; TRBD1 might be the D (5 bases). The CDR3 sequence is 14 residues long. Per the germline V gene, CDR1 is MRHNA and CDR2 is SNTAGT. V lost 3 bases to trimming and J lost 0 bases, with 8 bases between them. The CDR3 sequence is CASSEDRSNYGYTF. In DNA, the CDR3 is TGTGCCAGCAGTGAAGACAGATCTAACTATGGCTACACCTTC.

V gene TRBV27 combines with J gene TRBJ1-5; TRBD1 matches 9 bases. Germline V gives CDR1 MNHEY, CDR2 SMNVEV (reference sequence). V dropped 5 bases and J dropped 3; count of bases not matched to a gene: 5. The CDR3 extends over 15 amino acids. As DNA, the CDR3 is TGTGCCAGCAGTATTTACAGGGGGCACAATCAGCCCCAGCATTTT. Translation gives CASSIYRGHNQPQHF.

The J gene is TRBJ2-2, the V gene TRBV19; 9 bases match TRBD1. V shed 6 bases and J 6 bases; nucleotides not matched to a gene: 11. CDR3 length equals 16 residues. Germline values: CDR1 LNHDA, CDR2 SQIVND (reference sequence). CDR3 DNA: TGTGCCAGTAGGCCGGGACAGGGAATAGGCCCCGGGGAGCTGTTTTTT. Residues: CASRPGQGIGPGELFF.

This sequence joins TRBV2 and TRBJ2-2, with D tentatively TRBD1 (6 bases). The germline V gene has CDR1 SNHLY and CDR2 FYNNEI. CDR3 length: 14 amino acids. Trimming shortened V by 3 bases and J by 3 bases, and 8 bases separated the two germline ends. The CDR3 protein is CASSDTGYTGELFF. DNA for the CDR3: TGTGCCAGCAGTGATACAGGGTACACCGGGGAGCTGTTTTTT.

The chain uses TRBV29-1 and TRBJ2-1, with D perhaps TRBD2 (6 bases). The CDR3 length is 15 residues. CDR1 SQVTM and CDR2 ANQGSEA come from the germline V gene. Trimming cost V 4 bases and J 1 base, with 14 bases left between them. The CDR3 region has the DNA TGCAGCGTTGGGGGGACTCCTGCTTCCTACAATGAGCAGTTCTTC. Translated: CSVGGTPASYNEQFF.

The CDR3 is CASSPTGTSRYEQYF. For the CDR3, the DNA is TGCGCCAGCAGCCCAACCGGGACTAGTAGGTACGAGCAGTACTTC. V usage is TRBV5-1 and J usage is TRBJ2-7; 8 bases align to TRBD2. The V segment lost 4 bases and the J segment 4 bases; nucleotides outside the gene matches: 10. The CDR3 consists of 15 residues. Germline V CDR1 and CDR2: SGHRS, YFSETQ. The variable domain in full, with the rest retrieved from reference TRBV5-1 and TRBJ2-7, is KAGVTQTPRYLIKTRGQQVTLSCSPISGHRSVSWYQQTPGQGLQFLFEYFSETQRNKGNFPGRFSGRQFSNSRSEMNVSTLELGDSALYLCASSPTGTSRYEQYFGPGTRLTVT.

The V gene is TRBV5-4, the J gene TRBJ2-7; TRBD2 matches at 12 bases. V shed 2 bases and J 6 bases; nucleotides not matched to a gene: 3. CDR1 is SGHNT and CDR2 is YYREEE in the germline V gene (reference sequence). This CDR3 spans 14 amino acids. Here the CDR3 reads CASSFGLAGSEQYF. In nucleotides, the CDR3 is TGTGCCAGCAGCTTCGGACTAGCGGGAAGCGAGCAGTACTTC.

CDR3 nucleotides: TGTGCCAGCAGTCCGCCGTCTCGCGGCTCCTACGAGCAGTACTTC. Protein product: CASSPPSRGSYEQYF. The chain recombines TRBV28 with TRBJ2-7; D gene uncertain. The V end lost 5 bases, the J end lost 0 bases, and 14 bases lay between the germline ends. The CDR3 loop spans 15 amino acids. The germline CDR1 and CDR2 sequences are MDHEN and SYDVKM.

The genes are TRBV10-3 and TRBJ1-1; no firm D call. The CDR3 spans 16 residues. Per the germline V gene, CDR1 is ENHRY and CDR2 is SYGVKD. The V end was cut by 3 bases, the J end by 10 bases, with 24 bases between. This chain's CDR3 is CAISDFPEGGGSGAFF. The CDR3 DNA sequence: TGTGCCATCAGTGACTTCCCGGAGGGTGGAGGGTCCGGAGCTTTCTTT.

The chain combines TRBV29-1 with TRBJ1-2, with 10 bases that match TRBD1. Trimming removed 6 bases from V and 4 bases from J; junction bases left unmatched: 8. Per the germline V gene, CDR1 is SQVTM and CDR2 is ANQGSEA. There are 14 residues in the CDR3. CDR3 sequence: CSVAGTGDAYGYTF. CDR3 nucleotides: TGCAGCGTGGCGGGGACAGGGGATGCCTATGGCTACACCTTC. Supplemented by reference TRBV29-1 and TRBJ1-2, the full variable domain reads SAVISQKPSRDICQRGTSLTIQCQVDSQVTMMFWYRQQPGQSLTLIATANQGSEATYESGFVIDKFPISRPNLTFSTLTVSNMSPEDSSIYLCSVAGTGDAYGYTFGSGTRLTVV.